The clone carrying this T cell receptor (beta chain) was observed a handful of times. TCR beta CDR3 regions were amplified from RNA. TCR CDR3 regions were first amplified by RT-PCR with HTBI primers. TCRdb re-analysed the multiplex PCR reads in MiXCR, keeping a single row per CDR3 protein. The data hold some 560,000 distinct CDR3 sequences, with 13% to 15% observed a single time. This sample is part of a study of T cells in Graves' hyperthyroidism and ophthalmopathy. Uncontrolled infection, other autoimmune disease, pregnancy or lactation barred patients from enrollment. With 7 bases removed from V and 4 bases from J, the gap between germline ends came to 16 bases. The V gene's germline CDR1 is ENHRY and CDR2 SYGVKD. The length of the CDR3 is 14 residues.

The TCR comes from a woman between 40 and 50 years old with Graves' hyperthyroidism. V is TRBV10-3 and J is TRBJ2-5; D is unclear. Sequenced: blood. The CDR3 DNA is TGTGCCATCAATTCCAGTCCAGGTCGAGAGACCCAGTACTTC. It encodes CAINSSPGRETQYF.